This T cell receptor (beta chain) derives from a study of blood T cell repertoires in COVID-19. The CDR3 consists of 12 residues. The germline V gene encodes CDR1 SGDLS and CDR2 YYNGEE. V gave up 4 bases and J gave up 6 bases, with 8 bases separating them. The assay was immunoSEQ multiplex PCR, and TCRdb's table has in-frame clones only and misses some. The table has about 33,000 clones, around 90% seen once; the top ten hold around 6.5%. The sample comprised peripheral blood. This chain joins TRBV9 and TRBJ2-1; unclear D gene. This receptor was identified in a human donor in a cohort sampled during active COVID-19. The CDR3 sequence: CASSPKSNEQFF. The CDR3 DNA is TGTGCCAGCAGCCCAAAGAGCAATGAGCAGTTCTTC.